This TCR beta chain was documented in a study of T cell repertoires in cytomegalovirus infection. At the level of the study: Newly reported HLA-C-restricted and thoroughly characterized HLA-B-restricted CMV epitopes were employed. Public TCR beta signatures marked donors with CMV infection and the matching HLA.

TCRdb processed the reads anew with MiXCR; each CDR3 protein has one entry. The table lists under 500,000 distinct CDR3 sequences, approximately 46% of them singletons. Of note for this clonotype: Its antigen is currently unknown.

General observations from the study: Of the TCR beta families, the public ones yielded a cumulative frequency that identified carriers of CMV plus the relevant HLA. The ex vivo response showed dominance by HLA-C-restricted CMV-specific TCR beta clonotypes.

This sequence originates from a human donor in good health (CMV status not recorded). Some clones in this sample may be carry-over from other donors' samples. Material: cultured PBMCs, obtained from culture after CMV antigen stimulation.

The CDR3 sequence is CASSATSEEETQYF. The DNA for the CDR3 is TGCGCCAGCAGTGCAACTAGCGAGGAGGAGACCCAGTACTTC. The rearrangement links TRBV5-1 to TRBJ2-5; TRBD2 matches 7 bases. The CDR3 covers 14 residues. Germline values: CDR1 SGHRS, CDR2 YFSETQ. The V gene end was trimmed by 5 bases and the J gene end by 5 bases; junction bases not matched to a gene: 9.